The next 4 T cell receptor beta chains were all read from a single sample in a study of Graves' ophthalmopathy and Graves' hyperthyroidism. The authors amplified TCR beta CDR3 regions from RNA transcripts. After a first-round RT-PCR with HTBI primers, a second-round multiplex PCR was run. Using its own MiXCR run on the multiplex PCR reads, TCRdb lists one record per CDR3 protein. Among over 150,000 distinct CDR3 sequences listed, less than 45% were seen once. The sample taken for sequencing was peripheral blood. These receptor sequences come from a woman aged 35 to 49 with Graves' ophthalmopathy.

This clonotype was counted ten times or more. The chain combines TRBV6-1 with TRBJ1-6; 7 nucleotides align to TRBD1. The germline CDR1 and CDR2 sequences are MNHNS and SASEGT. J gave up 9 bases and V 3 bases, and 2 bases lay outside the gene matches. This CDR3 has 13 residues. The CDR3 spells CASSDDRASPLHF. DNA of the CDR3: TGTGCCAGCAGTGACGACAGGGCTTCACCCCTCCACTTT.

In its sample, this clonotype was seen many times. The chain joins TRBV12-3 or TRBV12-4 to TRBJ1-1; tentatively, D is TRBD1 (5 bases). The V end was cut by 4 bases, the J end by 0 bases, with 15 bases between. This CDR3 is 16 amino acids long. DNA for the CDR3: TGTGCCAGCAGTTCCCTCGGGACTGTATTGAACACTGAAGCTTTCTTT. Its protein is CASSSLGTVLNTEAFF.

This clonotype was detected ten times or more. The chain is built from TRBV18 and TRBJ1-5, with D tentatively TRBD1 (6 bases). Trimming took 4 bases from V and 6 from J, leaving 19 bases between them. The CDR3 covers 16 residues. Germline V CDR1 and CDR2: KGHSH, LQKENI. The CDR3 protein is CASSRGGGAVAQPQHF. CDR3 nucleotides: TGTGCCAGCTCACGCGGCGGGGGCGCAGTTGCTCAGCCCCAGCATTTT. Full variable domain (outside the CDR3, taken from reference TRBV18 and TRBJ1-5): NAGVMQNPRHLVRRRGQEARLRCSPMKGHSHVYWYRQLPEEGLKFMVYLQKENIIDESGMPKERFSAEFPKEGPSILRIQQVVRGDSAAYFCASSRGGGAVAQPQHFGDGTRLSIL.

This clonotype occurred many times. This chain joins TRBV2 and TRBJ1-2; D ambiguous. V shed 1 base and J shed 6 bases, with 6 bases lying between them. CDR1 and CDR2 from the germline V gene are SNHLY and FYNNEI. There are 12 residues in the CDR3. In DNA, the CDR3 is TGTGCCAGCAGTGAAGAAGGAAATGGCTACACCTTC. This sequence encodes CASSEEGNGYTF.